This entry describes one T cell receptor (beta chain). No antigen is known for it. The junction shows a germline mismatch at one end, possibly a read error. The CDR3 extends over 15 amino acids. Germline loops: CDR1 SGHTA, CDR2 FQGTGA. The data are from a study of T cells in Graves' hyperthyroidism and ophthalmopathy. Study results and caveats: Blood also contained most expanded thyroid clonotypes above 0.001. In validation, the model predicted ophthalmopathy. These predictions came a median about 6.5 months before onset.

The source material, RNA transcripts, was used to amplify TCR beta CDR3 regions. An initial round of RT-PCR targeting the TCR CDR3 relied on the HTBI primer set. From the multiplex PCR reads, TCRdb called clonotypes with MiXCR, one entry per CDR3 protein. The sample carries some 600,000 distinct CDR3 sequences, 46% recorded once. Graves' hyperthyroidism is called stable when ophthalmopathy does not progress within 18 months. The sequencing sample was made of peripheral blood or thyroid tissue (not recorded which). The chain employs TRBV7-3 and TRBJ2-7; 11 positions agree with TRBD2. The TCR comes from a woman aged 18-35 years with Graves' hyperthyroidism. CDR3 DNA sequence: TGCGCCAGCAGCCCGAATAGCGGGAGGGCCGAAGAGCAGTACTTC. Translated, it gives CASSPNSGRAEEQYF. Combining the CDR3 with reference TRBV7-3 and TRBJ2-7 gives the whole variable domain GAGVSQTPSNKVTEKGKYVELRCDPISGHTALYWYRQSLGQGPEFLIYFQGTGAADDSGLPNDRFFAVRPEGSVSTLKIQRTERGDSAVYLCASSPNSGRAEEQYFGPGTRLTVT.